A single TCR beta chain is shown here with its context. Its antigen is undetermined. PCR was performed using 60 Vbeta and 13 Jbeta primers. Measured with immunoSEQ multiplex PCR; TCRdb has only the in-frame clones, and not every one. The table has 150,000 to 200,000 clones, 70% to 80% seen once. The V end was cut by 7 bases, the J end by 5 bases, with 17 bases between. The CDR3 runs 14 residues. CDR1 and CDR2 from the germline V gene are MNHEY and SVGAGI. This sample is part of a study of cytomegalovirus exposure and HLA in healthy donors. Looking at the study overall: Out of about 180 million T cells, an earlier analysis found some 120 million unique TCR beta sequences in total. Findings of the study overall: The authors later linked a missense DCLRE1C variant to TCR beta V- and J-gene trimming.

V is TRBV6-5 and J is TRBJ1-2; D might be TRBD1 (6 bases). The source material was PBMCs. The TCR originated in a woman in her forties or fifties in good health and CMV-seronegative. The CDR3 loop is CASTSHRDTYGYTF. DNA for the CDR3: TGTGCCAGCACCTCCCACAGGGATACTTATGGCTACACCTTC.